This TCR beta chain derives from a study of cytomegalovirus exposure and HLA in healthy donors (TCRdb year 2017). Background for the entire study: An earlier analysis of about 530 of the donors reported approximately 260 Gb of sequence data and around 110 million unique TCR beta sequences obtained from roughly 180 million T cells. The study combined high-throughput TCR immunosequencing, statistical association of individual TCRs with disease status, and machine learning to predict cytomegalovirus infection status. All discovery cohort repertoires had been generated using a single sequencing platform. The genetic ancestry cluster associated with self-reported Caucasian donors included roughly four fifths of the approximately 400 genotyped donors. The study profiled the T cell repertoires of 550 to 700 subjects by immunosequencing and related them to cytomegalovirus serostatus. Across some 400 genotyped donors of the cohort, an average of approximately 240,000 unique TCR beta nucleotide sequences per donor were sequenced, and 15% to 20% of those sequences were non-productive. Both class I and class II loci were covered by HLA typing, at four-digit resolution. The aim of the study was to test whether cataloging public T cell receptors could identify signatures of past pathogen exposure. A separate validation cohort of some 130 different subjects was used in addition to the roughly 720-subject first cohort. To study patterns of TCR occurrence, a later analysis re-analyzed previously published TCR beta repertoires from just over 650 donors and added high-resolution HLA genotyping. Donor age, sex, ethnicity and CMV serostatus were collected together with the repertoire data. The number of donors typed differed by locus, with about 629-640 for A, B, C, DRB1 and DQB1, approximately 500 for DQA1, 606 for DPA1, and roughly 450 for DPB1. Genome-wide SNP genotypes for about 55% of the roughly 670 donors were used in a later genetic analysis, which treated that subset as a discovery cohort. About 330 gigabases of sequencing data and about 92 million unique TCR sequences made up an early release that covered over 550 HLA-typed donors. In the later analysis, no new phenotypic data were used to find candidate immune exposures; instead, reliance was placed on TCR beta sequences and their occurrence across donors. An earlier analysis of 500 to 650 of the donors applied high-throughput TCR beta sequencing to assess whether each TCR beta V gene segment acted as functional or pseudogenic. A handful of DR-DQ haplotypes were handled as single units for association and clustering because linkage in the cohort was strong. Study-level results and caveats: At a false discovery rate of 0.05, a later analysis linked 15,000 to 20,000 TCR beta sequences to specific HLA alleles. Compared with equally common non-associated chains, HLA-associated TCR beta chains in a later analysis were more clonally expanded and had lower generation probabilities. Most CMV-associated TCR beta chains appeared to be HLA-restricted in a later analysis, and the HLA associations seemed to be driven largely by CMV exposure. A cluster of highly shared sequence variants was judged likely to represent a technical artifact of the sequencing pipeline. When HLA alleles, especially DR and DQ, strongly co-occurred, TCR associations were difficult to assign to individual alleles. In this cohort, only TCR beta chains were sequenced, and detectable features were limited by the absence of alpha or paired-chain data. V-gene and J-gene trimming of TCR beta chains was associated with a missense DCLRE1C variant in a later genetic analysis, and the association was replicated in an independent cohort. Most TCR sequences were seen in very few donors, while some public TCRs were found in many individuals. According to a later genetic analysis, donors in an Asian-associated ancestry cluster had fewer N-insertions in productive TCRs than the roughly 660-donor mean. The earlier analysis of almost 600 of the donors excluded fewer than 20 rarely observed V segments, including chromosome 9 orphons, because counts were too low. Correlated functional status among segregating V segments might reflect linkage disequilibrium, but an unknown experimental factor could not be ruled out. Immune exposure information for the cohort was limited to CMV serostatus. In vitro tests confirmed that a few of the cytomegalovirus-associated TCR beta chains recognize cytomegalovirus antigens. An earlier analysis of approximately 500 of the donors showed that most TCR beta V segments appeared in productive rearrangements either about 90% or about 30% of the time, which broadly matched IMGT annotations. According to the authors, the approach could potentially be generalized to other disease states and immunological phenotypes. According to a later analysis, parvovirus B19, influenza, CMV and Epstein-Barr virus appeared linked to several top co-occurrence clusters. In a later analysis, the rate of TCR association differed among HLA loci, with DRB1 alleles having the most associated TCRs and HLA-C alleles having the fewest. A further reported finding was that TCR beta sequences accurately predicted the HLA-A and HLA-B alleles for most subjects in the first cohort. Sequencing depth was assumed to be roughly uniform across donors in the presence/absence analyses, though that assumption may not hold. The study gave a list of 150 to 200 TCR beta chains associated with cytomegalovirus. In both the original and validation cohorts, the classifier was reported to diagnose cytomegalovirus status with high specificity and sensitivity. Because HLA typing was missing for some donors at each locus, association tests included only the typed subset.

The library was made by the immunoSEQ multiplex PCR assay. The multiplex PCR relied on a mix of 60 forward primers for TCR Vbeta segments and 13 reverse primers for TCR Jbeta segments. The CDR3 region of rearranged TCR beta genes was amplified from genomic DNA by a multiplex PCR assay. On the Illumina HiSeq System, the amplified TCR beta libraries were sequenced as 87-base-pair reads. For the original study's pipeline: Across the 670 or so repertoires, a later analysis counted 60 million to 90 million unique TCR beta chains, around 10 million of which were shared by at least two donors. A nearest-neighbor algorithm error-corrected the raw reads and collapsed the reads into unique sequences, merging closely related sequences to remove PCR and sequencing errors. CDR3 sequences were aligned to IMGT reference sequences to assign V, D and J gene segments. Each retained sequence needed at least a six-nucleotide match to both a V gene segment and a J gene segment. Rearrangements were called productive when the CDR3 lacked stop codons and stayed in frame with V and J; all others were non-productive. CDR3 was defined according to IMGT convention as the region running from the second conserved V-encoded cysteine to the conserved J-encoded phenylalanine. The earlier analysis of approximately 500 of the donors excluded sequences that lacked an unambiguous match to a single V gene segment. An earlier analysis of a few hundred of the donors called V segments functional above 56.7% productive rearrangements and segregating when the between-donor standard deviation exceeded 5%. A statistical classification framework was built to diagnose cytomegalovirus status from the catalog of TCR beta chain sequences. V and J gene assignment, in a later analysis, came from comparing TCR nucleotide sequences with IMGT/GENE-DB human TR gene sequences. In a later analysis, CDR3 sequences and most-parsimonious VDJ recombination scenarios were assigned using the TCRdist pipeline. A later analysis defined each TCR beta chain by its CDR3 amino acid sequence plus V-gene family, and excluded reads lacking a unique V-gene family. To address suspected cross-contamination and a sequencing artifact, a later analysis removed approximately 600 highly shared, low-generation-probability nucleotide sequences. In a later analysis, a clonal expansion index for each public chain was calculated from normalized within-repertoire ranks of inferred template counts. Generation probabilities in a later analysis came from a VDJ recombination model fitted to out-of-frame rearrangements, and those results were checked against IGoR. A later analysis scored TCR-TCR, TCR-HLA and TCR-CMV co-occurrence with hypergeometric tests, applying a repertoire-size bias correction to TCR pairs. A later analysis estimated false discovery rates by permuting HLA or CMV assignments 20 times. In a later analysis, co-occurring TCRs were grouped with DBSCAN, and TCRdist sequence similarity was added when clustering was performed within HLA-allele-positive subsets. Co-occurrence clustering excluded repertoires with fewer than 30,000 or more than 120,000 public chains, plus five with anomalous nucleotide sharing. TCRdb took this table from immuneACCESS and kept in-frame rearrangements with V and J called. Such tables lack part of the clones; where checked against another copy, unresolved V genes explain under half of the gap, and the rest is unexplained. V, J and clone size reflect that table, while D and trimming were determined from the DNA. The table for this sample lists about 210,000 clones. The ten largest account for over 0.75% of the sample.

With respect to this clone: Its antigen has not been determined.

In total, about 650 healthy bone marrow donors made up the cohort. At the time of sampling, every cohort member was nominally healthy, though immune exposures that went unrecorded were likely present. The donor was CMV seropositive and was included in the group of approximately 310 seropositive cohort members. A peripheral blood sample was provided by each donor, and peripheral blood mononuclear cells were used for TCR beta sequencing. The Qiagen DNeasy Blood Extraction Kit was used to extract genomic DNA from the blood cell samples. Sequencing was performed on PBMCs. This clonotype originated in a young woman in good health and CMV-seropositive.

The DNA sequence is as follows: TGTGCCAGCAGCTTTTCGAGGACAGGTTCAAAGGCTGAGCAGTTCTTC. This yields the protein CASSFSRTGSKAEQFF. The V gene is TRBV11-2 and the J gene is TRBJ2-1; 7 bases in the middle match TRBD1. For CDR1 and CDR2, the germline V gene lists SGHAT and FQNNGV. The CDR3 contains 16 residues, cysteine and phenylalanine counted. Of all the DNA, just the CDR3 is kept, 48 bases in frame from base 1. The germline V end is reduced by 3 bases and the J end by 9 bases; junction bases left unmatched: 14.